This entry is about one TCR beta chain. The germline V and J ends were trimmed by 1 base and 9 bases, with 22 bases remaining between them. From germline, CDR1 is SGHDN and CDR2 FVKESK. The CDR3 contains 17 residues. These data come from a study of shared clonotypes between healthy human individuals. Profiling relied on immunoSEQ multiplex PCR, and the TCRdb table lists in-frame clones only, not all of them. The table includes under 1,900,000 clones, just under 99% detected once. The source material was naive CD4+ T cells sorted from blood. Indicated subset: CD45RA+ positively selected. The chain recombines TRBV14 with TRBJ1-5, with D possibly being TRBD1 (5 bases). This clonotype was obtained from a man younger than 45 in good health. This chain's CDR3 is CASSQGDGRPTFRPQHF. CDR3 DNA: TGTGCCAGCAGCCAAGGGGACGGCAGGCCCACATTTCGGCCCCAGCATTTT.